This T cell receptor (beta chain) was obtained from a study of naive and memory T cell subsets. Findings and caveats of the study: Delayed type IV hypersensitivity infiltration was taken to explain higher tuberculin-site TCR counts.

This sample's treatment: skin biopsy from PPD injection site in Mantoux-positive individual. TCR cDNA received a 3' ligated oligonucleotide that carried a UMI. Biopsied sites were PPD injections in people with a positive Mantoux test. V lost 5 bases to trimming and J lost 2 bases, with 10 bases between them. This CDR3 has 13 amino acids. Germline CDR1 reads MNHEY; CDR2 reads SVGAGI. This clonotype came up many times. Its antigen is unidentified. The SP2 primer and nested alpha and beta constant region primers amplified ligated cDNA in four rounds. MiXCR, applied by TCRdb to the UMI-ligation and nested PCR reads, yields one record per CDR3 protein. The data contain tens of thousands of distinct CDR3 sequences, approximately 10% of them seen just once; the ten biggest clones take up about 4%.

Sequenced material: skin, taken from a tuberculin skin test site. This receptor was obtained from an adult in good health. The gene calls are TRBV6-5 and TRBJ2-7, with a weak D call TRBD2 (5 bases). CDR3 residues: CASSTGFPYEQYF. The CDR3 DNA reads as TGTGCCAGCAGTACGGGATTTCCCTACGAGCAGTACTTC.